Listed here is a single TCR beta chain. Participants were aged about 18 to 90 years, lived in around 25 US areas, and enrolled virtually. Germline CDR1 LGHDT, CDR2 YNNKEL (reference sequence). Unmatched junction bases numbered 12, after V lost 4 bases and J lost 3 bases. This CDR3 is 17 amino acids long. The source of the sample is a study of blood T cell repertoires in COVID-19. Some clones are missing from TCRdb's copy, which holds only in-frame ones; the method was immunoSEQ multiplex PCR. This table holds under 300,000 clones, about 89% found once. The chain joins TRBV3-1 (or the pseudogene TRBV3-2) to TRBJ2-3; 8 nucleotides agree with TRBD2. Material for sequencing was PBMCs or T cells enriched from blood (not recorded which). The TCR comes from a man aged 35 to 55 who had recovered from COVID-19. The CDR3 loop reads CASSPWVAGGGTDTQYF. DNA of the CDR3: TGTGCCAGCAGCCCGTGGGTTGCGGGAGGTGGGACAGATACGCAGTATTTT.